The 6 T cell receptor beta chains presented below share a single source sample, sequenced in a study of blood T cells in healthy people across ages. Together with a sample-barcoded 5' primer, a J-beta primer mix was included in a second PCR lasting about 6 to 11 cycles. One entry per CDR3 protein results from TCRdb running MiXCR on the 5' RACE reads. The table records 750,000 to 950,000 distinct CDR3 sequences, almost 30% of them present only once. Separately, the same data were catalogued under a study of T cells of mothers and their children.

Sequencing was done on a sample of blood. The receptors stem from a woman in her forties in good health.

This clonotype was observed at least ten times. The V call is TRBV14, the J call TRBJ2-7, with 10 bases matching TRBD1. V was clipped by 3 bases and J by 3 bases; unmatched bases: 5. Germline assignment: CDR1 SGHDN and CDR2 FVKESK. This CDR3 is built from 15 residues. CDR3 coding DNA: TGTGCCAGCAGCCAGGGGACAGGGGATTTCTACGAGCAGTACTTC. The encoded protein is CASSQGTGDFYEQYF.

Ten or more counts support this clonotype. The V call is TRBV20-1, the J call TRBJ1-2; 9 nucleotides match TRBD1. From germline, CDR1 is DFQATT and CDR2 SNEGSKA (reference sequence). The CDR3 runs to 16 residues. After removal of 0 bases from V and 4 bases from J, the junction contained 9 bases not matched to a gene. The CDR3 region is CSAREAGTGNLYGYTF. CDR3 sequence (DNA): TGCAGTGCTAGAGAGGCCGGGACAGGGAATCTCTATGGCTACACCTTC.

A word on this clonotype: At one end, the junction sequence differs from germline, possibly due to a read error. The chain recombines TRBV12-3 or TRBV12-4 with TRBJ2-7; unclear D gene. This CDR3 region has 15 residues. CDR3 nucleotides: TGTGCCAGCAGCCCTGAGAGAGCGAGACCCTACGAGCAATACTTC. It encodes CASSPERARPYEQYF.

Remarks on this clonotype: This may stem from a read error, because a much larger clone lies one nucleotide away. The rearrangement joins TRBV5-1 to TRBJ2-3, with D uncertain. V was clipped by 4 bases and J by 2 bases, with 14 bases between them. This CDR3 spans 15 amino acids. Germline lookup yields CDR1 SGHRS and CDR2 YFSETQ. The CDR3 protein is CASSPGPLLTDTQYF. CDR3 coding DNA: TGCGCCAGCAGCCCTGGACCGTTACTCACAGATACGCAGTATTTT.

Comments on this clonotype: This may arise from a read error, as a much more abundant clone is one base away. The genes are TRBV28 and TRBJ2-7; possible D gene TRBD2, 5 bases. Between the trimmed V and J ends, which lost 6 bases and 3 bases, there was a span of 15 bases. Germline CDR1 MDHEN, CDR2 SYDVKM. CDR3 length equals 14 residues. CDR3 sequence (DNA): TGTGCCAGCAGGTCGGGGAACCACAACTACGAGCAGTACTTC. Encoded protein: CASRSGNHNYEQYF.

Details on this clonotype: This may arise from a read error, as a much more abundant clone is one base away. The V gene is TRBV5-5, the J gene TRBJ2-4; 8 nucleotides align to TRBD1. The CDR3 spans 16 residues. Germline trimming cut 2 bases from V and 2 bases from J; bases unmatched to any gene: 6. CDR1 SGHKS and CDR2 YYEKEE come from the germline V gene (reference sequence). The CDR3 is CASSFTGGSTKNIQYF. The CDR3 DNA is TGTGCCAGCAGCTTCACAGGGGGGTCGACCAAAAACATTCAGTACTTC.